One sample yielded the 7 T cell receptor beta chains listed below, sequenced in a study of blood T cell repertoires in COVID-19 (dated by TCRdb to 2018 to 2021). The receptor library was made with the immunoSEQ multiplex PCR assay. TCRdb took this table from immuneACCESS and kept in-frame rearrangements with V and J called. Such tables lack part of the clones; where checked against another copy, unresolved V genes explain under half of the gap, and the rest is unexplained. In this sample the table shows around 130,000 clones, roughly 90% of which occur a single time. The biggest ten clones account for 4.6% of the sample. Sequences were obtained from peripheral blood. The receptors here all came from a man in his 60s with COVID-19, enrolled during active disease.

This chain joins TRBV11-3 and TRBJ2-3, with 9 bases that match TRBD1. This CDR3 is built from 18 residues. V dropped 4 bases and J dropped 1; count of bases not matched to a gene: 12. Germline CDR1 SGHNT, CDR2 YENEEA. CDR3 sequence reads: CASSSGRGTGIGTDTQYF. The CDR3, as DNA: TGTGCCAGCAGCTCAGGACGAGGGACAGGGATCGGCACAGATACGCAGTATTTT.

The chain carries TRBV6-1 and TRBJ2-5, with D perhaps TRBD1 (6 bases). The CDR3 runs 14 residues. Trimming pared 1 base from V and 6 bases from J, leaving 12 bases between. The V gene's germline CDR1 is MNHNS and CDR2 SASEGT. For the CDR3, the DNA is TGTGCCAGCAGTGAAGTTACAGGGTTACAGACCCAGTACTTC. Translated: CASSEVTGLQTQYF.

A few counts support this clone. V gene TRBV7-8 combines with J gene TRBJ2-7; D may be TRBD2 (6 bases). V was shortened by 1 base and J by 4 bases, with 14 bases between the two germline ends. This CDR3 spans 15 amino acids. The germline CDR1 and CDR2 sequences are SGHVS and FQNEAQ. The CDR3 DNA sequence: TGTGCCAGCAGCTTAGGGGGGGTAGCGCGGTACGAGCAGTACTTC. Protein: CASSLGGVARYEQYF. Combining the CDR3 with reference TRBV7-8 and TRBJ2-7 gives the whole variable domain GAGVSQSPRYKVAKRGQDVALRCDPISGHVSLFWYQQALGQGPEFLTYFQNEAQLDKSGLPSDRFFAERPEGSVSTLKIQRTQQEDSAVYLCASSLGGVARYEQYFGPGTRLTVT.

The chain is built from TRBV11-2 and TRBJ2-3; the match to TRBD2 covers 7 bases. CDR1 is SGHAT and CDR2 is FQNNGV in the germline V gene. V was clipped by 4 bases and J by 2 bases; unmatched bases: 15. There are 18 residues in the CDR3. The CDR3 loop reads CASSSGPSASGSTDTQYF. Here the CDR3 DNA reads TGTGCCAGCAGCTCCGGGCCGAGCGCTAGCGGCTCCACAGATACGCAGTATTTT.

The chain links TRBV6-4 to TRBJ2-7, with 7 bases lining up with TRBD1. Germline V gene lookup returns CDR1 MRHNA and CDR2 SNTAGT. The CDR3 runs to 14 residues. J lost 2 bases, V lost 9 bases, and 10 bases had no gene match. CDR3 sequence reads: CARNNRDSPYEQYF. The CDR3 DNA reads TGTGCCAGGAATAACCGGGACAGTCCCTACGAGCAGTACTTC.

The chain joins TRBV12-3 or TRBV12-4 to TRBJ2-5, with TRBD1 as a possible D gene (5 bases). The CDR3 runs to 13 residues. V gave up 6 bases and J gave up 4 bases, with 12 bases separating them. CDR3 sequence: CASSEDNRETQYF. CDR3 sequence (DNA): TGTGCCAGCAGCGAGGACAACCGAGAGACCCAGTACTTC.

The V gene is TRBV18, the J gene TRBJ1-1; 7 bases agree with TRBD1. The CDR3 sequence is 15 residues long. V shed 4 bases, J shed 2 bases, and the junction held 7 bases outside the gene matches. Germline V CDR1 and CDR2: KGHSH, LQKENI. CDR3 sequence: CASSLGTVFNTEAFF. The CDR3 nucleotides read TGTGCCAGCTCACTGGGGACAGTATTTAACACTGAAGCTTTCTTT.